Following are 12 T cell receptor beta chains from one sample sequenced in a study of blood T cell repertoires in COVID-19. Assay: immunoSEQ multiplex PCR; the TCRdb copy retains only in-frame clones and omits some. Among some 200,000 clones listed, 89% were seen once. The sequencing input was peripheral blood. Receptors were obtained from a woman between 40 and 55 years old with acute or convalescent COVID-19.

This sequence joins TRBV7-2 and TRBJ1-2, with D tentatively TRBD1 (5 bases). Between the trimmed V and J ends, which lost 3 bases and 2 bases, there was a span of 7 bases. Germline CDR1 and CDR2: SGHTA and FQGNSA. The CDR3 extends over 13 amino acids. Here the CDR3 reads CASSFDSNYGYTF. The CDR3 DNA follows: TGTGCCAGCAGCTTCGACAGCAACTATGGCTACACCTTC.

The V gene is TRBV5-4, the J gene TRBJ2-1, with D hard to call. V was pared by 4 bases and J by 12 bases, with 17 bases between. The CDR3 has 13 residues. Germline V gene data show CDR1 as SGHNT and CDR2 as YYREEE (reference sequence). The CDR3 region is CASSRSLDRGQFF. The CDR3 region has the DNA TGTGCCAGCAGCCGATCGCTTGACCGAGGGCAGTTCTTC.

The chain combines TRBV5-4 with TRBJ1-2; TRBD1 is a possible D gene (6 bases). The CDR3 covers 15 residues. Per germline, CDR1 SGHNT and CDR2 YYREEE (reference sequence). Trimming removed 7 bases from V and 8 bases from J, with 24 bases in between. The CDR3 region is CASGSRGGAPRGYTF. The CDR3 DNA follows: TGTGCCAGCGGATCCCGGGGGGGGGCGCCGAGGGGCTACACCTTC.

This chain connects TRBV6-1 to TRBJ1-1; TRBD1 matches 7 bases. Germline loops: CDR1 MNHNS, CDR2 SASEGT. CDR3 size: 14 residues. The trim removed 5 bases at V and 1 base at J, leaving 4 bases unmatched. Here the CDR3 reads CASSPQGGNTEAFF. The CDR3 DNA follows: TGTGCCAGCAGTCCCCAGGGGGGGAACACTGAAGCTTTCTTT.

A single count supports this clone. This rearrangement joins TRBV24-1 to TRBJ1-1; a possible D gene is TRBD1 (5 bases). The CDR3 is made up of 15 amino acids. V shed 12 bases and J shed 5 bases, with 24 bases lying between them. Germline loops: CDR1 KGHDR, CDR2 SFDVKD. The CDR3 DNA follows: TGTGCCGCCAAAAATTTGGGGGGGGTAGTTACTGAAGCTTTCTTT. It is translated as CAAKNLGGVVTEAFF.

The CDR3 region has the DNA TGTGCCATCAGTGGACAGGACTATGGCTACACCTTC. Residues: CAISGQDYGYTF. The chain is built from TRBV10-3 and TRBJ1-2; tentatively, D is TRBD1 (6 bases). Germline loops: CDR1 ENHRY, CDR2 SYGVKD. CDR3 length equals 12 residues. Trimming removed 4 bases at V and 3 bases at J, with 6 bases between.

The chain recombines TRBV3-1 (or the pseudogene TRBV3-2) with TRBJ1-1; weak D call: TRBD1 (5 bases). The CDR3 totals 13 residues. Germline CDR1 reads LGHDT; CDR2 reads YNNKEL (reference sequence). V was cut by 2 bases and J by 8 bases, with 12 bases left in between. The CDR3, as DNA: TGTGCCAGCAGCCAATCTAACAGGCGGGAAGCTTTCTTT. This translates into CASSQSNRREAFF.

The chain employs TRBV6-2 or TRBV6-3 and TRBJ2-3; TRBD2 matches at 7 bases. V gave up 2 bases and J gave up 4 bases; unmatched junction bases: 6. CDR1 and CDR2 from the germline V gene are MNHEY and SVGEGT. This CDR3 spans 15 amino acids. The CDR3, as DNA: TGTGCCAGCAGTTACCCTAGACTAGCTCCAGATACGCAGTATTTT. This translates into CASSYPRLAPDTQYF.

CDR3 protein: CASSSGTSSIDGKLFF. The CDR3 DNA is TGTGCCAGCAGTTCAGGGACATCATCAATTGACGGAAAACTGTTTTTT. The chain uses TRBV6-5 and TRBJ1-4; possible D gene TRBD1, 6 bases. Germline loops: CDR1 MNHEY, CDR2 SVGAGI. V was clipped by 4 bases and J by 10 bases, with 22 bases between them. This CDR3 has 16 amino acids.

The chain has TRBV4-2 and TRBJ1-1, with D hard to call. Germline V gene sequence: CDR1 LGHNA, CDR2 YNFKEQ. V shed 2 bases and J shed 1 base, with 8 bases lying between them. The CDR3 totals 14 residues. The CDR3 region has the DNA TGTGCCAGCAGCCAAATTACACAGAACACTGAAGCTTTCTTT. Its translation: CASSQITQNTEAFF.

The rearrangement uses TRBV5-6 and TRBJ2-7; 8 bases are shared with TRBD1. Germline values: CDR1 SGHDT, CDR2 YYEEEE. The CDR3 contains 14 residues. V lost 0 bases, J lost 5 bases, and 4 bases stayed unmatched. The CDR3 nucleotides are TGTGCCAGCAGCTTGGGGACAGGGACCGACGAGCAGTACGTC. Encoded protein: CASSLGTGTDEQYV.

The chain recombines TRBV6-2 or TRBV6-3 with TRBJ2-5; D perhaps matches TRBD2 (5 bases). V was trimmed by 5 bases and J by 4 bases, leaving 14 bases between them. The V gene's germline CDR1 is MNHEY and CDR2 SVGEGT. This CDR3 is 14 amino acids long. CDR3 in amino acids: CASSRGPSGETQYF. In DNA form, the CDR3 reads TGTGCCAGCAGTCGTGGGCCAAGCGGAGAGACCCAGTACTTC.